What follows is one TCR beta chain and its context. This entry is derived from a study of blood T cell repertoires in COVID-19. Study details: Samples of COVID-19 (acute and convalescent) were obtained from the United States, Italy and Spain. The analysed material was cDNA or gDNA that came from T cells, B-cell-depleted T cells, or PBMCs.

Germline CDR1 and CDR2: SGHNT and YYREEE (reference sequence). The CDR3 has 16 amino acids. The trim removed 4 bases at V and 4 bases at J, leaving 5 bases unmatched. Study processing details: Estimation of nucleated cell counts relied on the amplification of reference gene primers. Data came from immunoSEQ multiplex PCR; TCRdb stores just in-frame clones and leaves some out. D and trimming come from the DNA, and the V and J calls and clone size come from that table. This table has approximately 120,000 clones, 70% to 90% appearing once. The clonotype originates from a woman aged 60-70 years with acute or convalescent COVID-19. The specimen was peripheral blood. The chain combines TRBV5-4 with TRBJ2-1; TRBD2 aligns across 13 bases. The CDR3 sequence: CASSRGTSGAYNEQFF. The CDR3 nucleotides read TGTGCCAGCAGCCGGGGGACTAGCGGGGCTTACAATGAGCAGTTCTTC.